A selection of T cell receptor beta chains follows, all from one sample in a study of regulatory T cells in long-lasting Graves disease. TCRdb reprocessed the multiplex PCR reads with MiXCR, giving one entry per CDR3 protein. Seen here are some 500,000 distinct CDR3 sequences, approximately 13% observed once, and the top ten hold under 10%. This sample was shared with a second study, whose subject was T cells in Graves' hyperthyroidism and ophthalmopathy.

The sequencing used peripheral blood mononuclear cells (PBMCs), collected at new diagnosis, from a patient treated with antithyroid drugs. Receptors originate from a man younger than 45 with Graves disease. Both conserved end residues are part of each CDR3. D genes are given only for firm matches. Size values are once, few and many counts, or a class for expanded clones, and some rows have none.

many | TRBJ2-5 | NA | TRBV24-1 | CATRAGVSDQETQYF | TGTGCCACCAGGGCAGGGGTTTCGGACCAAGAGACCCAGTACTTC
NA | TRBJ2-7 | TRBD2 | TRBV7-2 | CATGGVGLREQYF | TGTGCCACCGGGGGGGTAGGGTTGCGCGAGCAGTACTTC
few | TRBJ2-3 | NA | TRBV3-1 | CASSQETSTDTQYF | TGTGCCAGCAGCCAAGAAACTAGCACAGATACGCAGTATTTT
many | TRBJ1-2 | NA | TRBV11-2 | CASSLLSGARGYGYTF | TGTGCCAGCAGCTTGCTATCAGGGGCTCGAGGGTATGGCTACACCTTC
NA | TRBJ2-1 | NA | TRBV4-1 | CASSHRDRDEQFF | TGCGCCAGCAGCCACCGGGACCGTGATGAGCAGTTCTTC
many | TRBJ1-2 | NA | TRBV10-3 | CAISEDVRGIGNGYTF | TGTGCCATCAGTGAGGACGTCAGGGGTATAGGGAATGGCTACACCTTC
few | TRBJ2-7 | NA | TRBV12-3/TRBV12-4 | CASSSLAYEQYF | TGTGCCAGCAGTTCACTAGCTTACGAGCAGTACTTC
many | TRBJ2-5 | TRBD1 | TRBV12-3/TRBV12-4 | CASSLWDRNKETQYF | TGTGCCAGCAGTTTGTGGGACAGGAATAAAGAGACCCAGTACTTC
NA | TRBJ2-2 | TRBD1 | TRBV27 | CATLDRGNTGELFF | TGTGCCACCCTGGACAGGGGCAACACCGGGGAGCTGTTTTTT
few | TRBJ2-3 | TRBD2 | TRBV29-1 | CTGGLGDTQYF | TGCACCGGGGGGTTGGGAGATACGCAGTATTTT
many | TRBJ1-2 | NA | TRBV6-5 | CASSYFGGSNGYTF | TGTGCCAGCAGTTACTTCGGGGGCTCAAATGGCTACACCTTC
many | TRBJ1-2 | TRBD1 | TRBV18 | CASSPPQGANYGYTF | TGTGCCAGCAGCCCCCCCCAGGGGGCTAACTATGGCTACACCTTC
many | TRBJ2-2 | NA | TRBV27 | CASGRVGGTGELFF | TGTGCCAGCGGTAGGGTAGGAGGCACCGGGGAGCTGTTTTTT
many | TRBJ2-7 | TRBD2 | TRBV6-1 | CASTGESGLAGAEQYF | TGTGCCAGCACTGGGGAGAGTGGACTAGCGGGAGCCGAGCAGTACTTC
many | TRBJ2-7 | NA | TRBV10-3 | CAISEVAGTYEQYF | TGCGCCATCAGTGAGGTAGCAGGCACCTACGAGCAGTACTTC
few | TRBJ2-2 | NA | TRBV3-1 | CASSQGRTRVGELFF | TGTGCCAGCAGCCAAGGAAGGACCAGGGTAGGGGAGCTGTTTTTT
many | TRBJ2-6 | NA | TRBV15 | CATSKTSGANVLTF | TGTGCCACCAGCAAGACCTCTGGGGCCAACGTCCTGACTTTC
NA | TRBJ2-1 | NA | TRBV28 | CASGGIPYNEQFF | TGTGCCAGCGGCGGGATCCCCTACAATGAGCAGTTCTTC
NA | TRBJ2-7 | NA | TRBV12-3/TRBV12-4 | CASSSGHTGTYEQYF | TGTGCCAGCAGTTCCGGTCATACGGGGACCTACGAGCAGTACTTC
many | TRBJ2-1 | TRBD2 | TRBV7-8 | CASSLVDSGSNEQFF | TGTGCCAGCAGCTTAGTGGATAGCGGGAGCAATGAGCAGTTCTTC
many | TRBJ2-5 | NA | TRBV29-1 | CSVDRGKGETQYF | TGCAGCGTTGACCGGGGCAAGGGAGAGACCCAGTACTTC
many | TRBJ2-7 | TRBD2 | TRBV6-1 | CASSHWGRAGEQYF | TGTGCCAGCAGCCATTGGGGGAGGGCTGGTGAGCAGTACTTC
many | TRBJ1-4 | NA | TRBV29-1 | CSVERRRNEKLFF | TGCAGCGTTGAAAGGAGGAGGAATGAAAAACTGTTTTTT
NA | TRBJ2-5 | TRBD2 | TRBV24-1 | CATGLAGEETQYF | TGTGCCACGGGACTAGCGGGAGAAGAGACCCAGTACTTC
few | TRBJ2-7 | NA | TRBV5-6 | CASTDRGFFYEQYF | TGTGCCAGCACAGACAGAGGGTTTTTCTACGAGCAGTACTTC
many | TRBJ2-3 | NA | TRBV7-9 | CASSLDFWGVQDTQYF | TGTGCCAGCAGCTTAGACTTCTGGGGAGTCCAAGATACGCAGTATTTT
many | TRBJ2-1 | NA | TRBV7-8 | CASSLVAPSSYNEQFF | TGTGCCAGCAGCTTAGTAGCCCCCAGCTCCTACAATGAGCAGTTCTTC
NA | TRBJ2-1 | NA | TRBV18 | CASSPLLTGPTYYNEQFF | TGTGCCAGCTCACCCTTATTGACAGGCCCCACCTACTACAATGAGCAGTTCTTC
few | TRBJ1-5 | NA | TRBV5-5 | CASSLGRRQGSNQPQHF | TGTGCCAGCAGCCTCGGGAGGAGGCAGGGAAGCAATCAGCCCCAGCATTTT
many | TRBJ1-6 | NA | TRBV25-1 | CASSDPGSASSPLHF | TGTGCCAGCAGTGACCCAGGGTCGGCGAGTTCACCCCTCCACTTT
many | TRBJ1-6 | NA | TRBV20-1 | CSLLTGSTRSPLHF | TGCAGCCTTTTAACGGGTAGCACACGTTCACCCCTCCACTTT
many | TRBJ2-2 | NA | TRBV7-9 | CASSLAAGNTGELFF | TGTGCCAGCAGCTTAGCCGCAGGGAACACCGGGGAGCTGTTTTTT
many | TRBJ1-1 | NA | TRBV27 | CASSFGGSTEAFF | TGTGCCAGCAGTTTTGGCGGCTCTACTGAAGCTTTCTTT
many | TRBJ1-5 | NA | TRBV6-5 | CASSSQGQPHQPQHF | TGTGCCAGCAGTTCCCAGGGACAACCTCATCAGCCCCAGCATTTT
NA | TRBJ1-1 | NA | TRBV5-1 | CASSLAVGAWEGTEAFF | TGCGCCAGCAGCTTGGCGGTGGGGGCATGGGAGGGCACTGAAGCTTTCTTT
many | TRBJ2-4 | NA | TRBV2 | CASSEGRREVGF | TGTGCCAGCAGTGAAGGGCGGAGGGAAGTGGGGTTC
once | TRBJ1-1 | NA | TRBV12-3/TRBV12-4 | CASRNLGGRMNTEAFF | TGTGCCAGCAGAAACTTGGGGGGACGCATGAACACTGAAGCTTTCTTT
many | TRBJ2-3 | TRBD1 | TRBV7-9 | CASSFTGDAQYF | TGTGCCAGCAGCTTTACAGGGGACGCGCAGTATTTT
NA | TRBJ2-3 | TRBD1 | TRBV14 | CACSRTGDPGTQYF | TGTGCCTGCAGCCGGACAGGCGACCCGGGTACGCAGTATTTT
once | TRBJ1-1 | NA | TRBV30 | CAWSFPRRNTEAFF | TGTGCCTGGAGTTTCCCGCGCCGGAACACTGAAGCTTTCTTT
NA | TRBJ2-2 | NA | TRBV5-4 | CASSLSGAGRELFF | TGTGCCAGCAGCTTGTCCGGCGCTGGGCGGGAGCTGTTTTTT
NA | TRBJ2-1 | NA | TRBV20-1 | CSAGRVGYNEQFF | TGCAGTGCTGGGCGGGTAGGGTACAATGAGCAGTTCTTC
few | TRBJ1-2 | NA | TRBV18 | CASSPPNRSYGYTF | TGTGCCAGCTCACCACCAAACAGGTCCTATGGCTACACCTTC
NA | TRBJ2-7 | NA | TRBV18 | CASSGDNSYEQYF | TGTGCCAGCTCAGGGGACAACTCCTACGAGCAGTACTTC
NA | TRBJ2-1 | NA | TRBV20-1 | CSARDGGGNSEQFF | TGCAGTGCTAGAGATGGAGGCGGGAACAGTGAGCAGTTCTTC
many | TRBJ1-2 | TRBD1 | TRBV12-3/TRBV12-4 | CASSPRTGAPYGYTF | TGTGCCAGCAGCCCCAGGACAGGGGCACCGTATGGCTACACCTTC
many | TRBJ1-2 | TRBD1 | TRBV27 | CASSPSFGQGEYGYTF | TGTGCCAGCAGTCCCTCGTTTGGGCAGGGGGAATATGGCTACACCTTC
few | TRBJ2-2 | NA | TRBV6-1 | CATQQLMNTGELFF | TGTGCCACCCAACAGCTCATGAACACCGGGGAGCTGTTTTTT
many | TRBJ2-3 | NA | TRBV29-1 | CSVDLAESTDTQYF | TGCAGCGTTGATCTGGCAGAGAGCACAGATACGCAGTATTTT
few | TRBJ1-3 | NA | TRBV7-9 | CASSRTTSGNTIYF | TGTGCCAGCAGCCGGACTACCTCTGGAAACACCATATATTTT